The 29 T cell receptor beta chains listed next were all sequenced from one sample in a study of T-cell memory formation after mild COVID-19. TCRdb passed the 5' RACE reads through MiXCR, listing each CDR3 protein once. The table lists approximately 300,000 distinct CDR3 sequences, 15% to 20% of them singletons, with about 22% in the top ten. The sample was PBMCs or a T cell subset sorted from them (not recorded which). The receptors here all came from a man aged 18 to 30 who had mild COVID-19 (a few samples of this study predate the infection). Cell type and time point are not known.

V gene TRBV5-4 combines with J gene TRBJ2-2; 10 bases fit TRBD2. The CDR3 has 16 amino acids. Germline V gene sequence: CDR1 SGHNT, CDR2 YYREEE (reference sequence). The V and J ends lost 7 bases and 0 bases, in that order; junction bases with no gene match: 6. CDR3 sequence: CASVYSGGSNTGELFF. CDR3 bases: TGTGCCAGCGTGTATAGCGGGGGGTCGAACACCGGGGAGCTGTTTTTT.

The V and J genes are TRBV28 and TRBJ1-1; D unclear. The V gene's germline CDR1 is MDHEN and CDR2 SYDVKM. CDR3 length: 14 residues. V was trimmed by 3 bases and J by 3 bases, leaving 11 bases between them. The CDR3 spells CASSFLAFDTEAFF. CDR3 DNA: TGTGCCAGCAGTTTCCTTGCATTTGACACTGAAGCTTTCTTT.

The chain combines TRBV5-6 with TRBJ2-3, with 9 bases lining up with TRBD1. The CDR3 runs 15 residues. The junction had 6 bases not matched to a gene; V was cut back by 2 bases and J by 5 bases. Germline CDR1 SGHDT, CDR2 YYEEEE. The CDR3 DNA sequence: TGTGCCAGCAGCTTTCGGACAGGGGCGAGAGATACGCAGTATTTT. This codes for CASSFRTGARDTQYF.

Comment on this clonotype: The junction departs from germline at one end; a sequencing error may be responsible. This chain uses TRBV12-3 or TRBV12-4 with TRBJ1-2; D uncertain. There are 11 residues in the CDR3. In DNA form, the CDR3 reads TGTGCCAGCAGTTACGCTAGCATAACGATCTTC. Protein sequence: CASSYASITIF.

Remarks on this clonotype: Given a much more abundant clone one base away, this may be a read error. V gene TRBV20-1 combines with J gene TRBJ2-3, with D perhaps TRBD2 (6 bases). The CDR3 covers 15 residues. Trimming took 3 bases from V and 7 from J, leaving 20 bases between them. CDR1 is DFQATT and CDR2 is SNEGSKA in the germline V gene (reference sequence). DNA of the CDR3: TGCAGTGCTAGGGCGGACTATAGTTTTGCATATACGCAGTATTTT. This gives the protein CSARADYSFAYTQYF.

CDR3 sequence reads: CASSREGEQYV. For the CDR3, the DNA is TGTGCCAGCTCTAGGGAGGGCGAGCAGTACGTC. The chain combines TRBV6-2 or TRBV6-3 with TRBJ2-7, with TRBD2 identical over 7 bases. The germline gives CDR1 MNHEY, CDR2 SVGEGT. The CDR3 extends over 11 amino acids. V shed 8 bases and J 6 bases; nucleotides not matched to a gene: 4.

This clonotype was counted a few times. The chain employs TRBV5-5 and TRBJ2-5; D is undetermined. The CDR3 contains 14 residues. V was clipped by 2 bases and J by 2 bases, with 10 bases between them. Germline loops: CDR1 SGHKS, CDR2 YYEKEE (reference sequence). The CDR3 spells CASSLYGFQETQYF. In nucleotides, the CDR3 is TGTGCCAGCAGCTTATACGGTTTTCAAGAGACCCAGTACTTC.

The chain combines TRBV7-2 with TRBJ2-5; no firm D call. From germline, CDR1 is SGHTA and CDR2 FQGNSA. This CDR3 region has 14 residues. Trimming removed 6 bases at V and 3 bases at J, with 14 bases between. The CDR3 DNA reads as TGTGCCAGCAGGAAAGGTGTGGTTGAAGAGACCCAGTACTTC. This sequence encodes CASRKGVVEETQYF.

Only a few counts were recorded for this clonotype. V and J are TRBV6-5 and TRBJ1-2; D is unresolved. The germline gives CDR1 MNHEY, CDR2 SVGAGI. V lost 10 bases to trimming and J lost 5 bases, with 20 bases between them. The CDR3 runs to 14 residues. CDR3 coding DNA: TGTGCCACCCGCCGCGGTCAGCTAAGTTATGGCTACACCTTC. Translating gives CATRRGQLSYGYTF.

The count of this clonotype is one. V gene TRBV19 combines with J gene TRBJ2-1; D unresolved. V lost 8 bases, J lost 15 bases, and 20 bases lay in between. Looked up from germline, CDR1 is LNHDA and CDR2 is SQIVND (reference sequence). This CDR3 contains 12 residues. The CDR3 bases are TGTGCCAGTTCCTTTTGGGGTGGGGTGAGGTTCTTC. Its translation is CASSFWGGVRFF.

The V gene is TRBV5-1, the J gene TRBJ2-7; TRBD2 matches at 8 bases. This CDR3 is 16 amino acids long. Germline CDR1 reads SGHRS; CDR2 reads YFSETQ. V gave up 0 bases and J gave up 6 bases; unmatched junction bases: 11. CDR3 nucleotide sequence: TGCGCCAGCAGCTTGGCCCCCCCAGCGGGGGTCGGCGAGCAGTACTTC. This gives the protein CASSLAPPAGVGEQYF.

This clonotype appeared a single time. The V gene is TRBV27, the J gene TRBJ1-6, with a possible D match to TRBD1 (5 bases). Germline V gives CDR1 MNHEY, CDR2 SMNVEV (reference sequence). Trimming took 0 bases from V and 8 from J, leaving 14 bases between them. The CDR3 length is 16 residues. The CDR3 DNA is TGTGCCAGCAGTTTATCCGGGGCTTTGATGCATTCACCCCTCCACTTT. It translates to CASSLSGALMHSPLHF.

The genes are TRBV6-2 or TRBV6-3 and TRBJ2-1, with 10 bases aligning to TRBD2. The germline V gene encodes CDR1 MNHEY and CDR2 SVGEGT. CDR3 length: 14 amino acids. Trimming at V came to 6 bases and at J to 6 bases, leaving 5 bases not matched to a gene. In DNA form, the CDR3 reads TGTGCCAGCAGCTGGGGACTAGCGCGCAATGAGCAGTTCTTC. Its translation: CASSWGLARNEQFF.

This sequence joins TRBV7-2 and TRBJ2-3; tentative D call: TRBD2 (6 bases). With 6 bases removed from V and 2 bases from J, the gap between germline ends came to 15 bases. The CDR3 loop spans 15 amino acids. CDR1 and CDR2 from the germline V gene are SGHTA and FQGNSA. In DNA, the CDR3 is TGTGCCAGCAGTAGTTTAGGAGGGGACACAGATACGCAGTATTTT. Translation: CASSSLGGDTDTQYF.

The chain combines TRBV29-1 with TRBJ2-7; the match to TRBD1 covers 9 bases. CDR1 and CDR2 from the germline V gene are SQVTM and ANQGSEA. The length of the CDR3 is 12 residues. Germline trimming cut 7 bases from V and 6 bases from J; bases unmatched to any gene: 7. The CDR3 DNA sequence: TGCAGCGCTACAGGGGGCAGCGGCGAGCAGTACGTC. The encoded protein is CSATGGSGEQYV.

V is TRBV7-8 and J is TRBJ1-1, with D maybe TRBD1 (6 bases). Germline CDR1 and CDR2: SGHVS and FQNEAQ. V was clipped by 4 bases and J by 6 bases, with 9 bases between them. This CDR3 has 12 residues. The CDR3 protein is CASSWGLPEAFF. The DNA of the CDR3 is TGTGCCAGCAGCTGGGGGCTACCTGAAGCTTTCTTT.

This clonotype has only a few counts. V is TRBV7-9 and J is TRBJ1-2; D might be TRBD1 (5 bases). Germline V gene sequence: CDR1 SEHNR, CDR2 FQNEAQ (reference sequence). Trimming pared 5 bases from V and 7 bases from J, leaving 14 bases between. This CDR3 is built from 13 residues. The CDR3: CASSQDKDSGYTF. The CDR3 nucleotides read TGTGCCAGCAGCCAGGACAAGGATTCTGGCTACACCTTC.

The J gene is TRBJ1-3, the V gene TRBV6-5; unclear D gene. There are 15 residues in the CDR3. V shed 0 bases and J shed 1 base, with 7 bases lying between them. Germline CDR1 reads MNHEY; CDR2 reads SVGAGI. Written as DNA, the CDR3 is TGTGCCAGCAGTTACTCGACGGCATCTGGAAACACCATATATTTT. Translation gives CASSYSTASGNTIYF.

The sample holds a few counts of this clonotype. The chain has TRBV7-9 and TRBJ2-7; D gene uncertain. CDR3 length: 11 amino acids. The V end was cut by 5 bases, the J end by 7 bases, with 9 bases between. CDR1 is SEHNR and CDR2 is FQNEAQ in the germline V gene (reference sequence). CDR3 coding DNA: TGTGCCAGCAGCCCCGGCCTTGAGCAGTACTTC. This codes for CASSPGLEQYF.

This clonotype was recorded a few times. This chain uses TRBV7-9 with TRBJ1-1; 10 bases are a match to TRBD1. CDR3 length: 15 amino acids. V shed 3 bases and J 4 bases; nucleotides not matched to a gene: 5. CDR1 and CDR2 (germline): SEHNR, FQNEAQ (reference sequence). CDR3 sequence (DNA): TGTGCCAGCAGCTTTGGACAGGGGGGAGGCACTGAAGCTTTCTTT. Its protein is CASSFGQGGGTEAFF.

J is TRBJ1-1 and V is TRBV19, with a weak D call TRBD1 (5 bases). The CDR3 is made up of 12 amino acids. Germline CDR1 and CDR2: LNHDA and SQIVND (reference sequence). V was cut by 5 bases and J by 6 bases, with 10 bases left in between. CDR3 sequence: CASSFGASEAFF. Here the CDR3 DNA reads TGTGCCAGTAGTTTCGGGGCCTCTGAAGCTTTCTTT. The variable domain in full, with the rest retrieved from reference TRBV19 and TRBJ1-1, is DGGITQSPKYLFRKEGQNVTLSCEQNLNHDAMYWYRQDPGQGLRLIYYSQIVNDFQKGDIAEGYSVSREKKESFPLTVTSAQKNPTAFYLCASSFGASEAFFGQGTRLTVV.

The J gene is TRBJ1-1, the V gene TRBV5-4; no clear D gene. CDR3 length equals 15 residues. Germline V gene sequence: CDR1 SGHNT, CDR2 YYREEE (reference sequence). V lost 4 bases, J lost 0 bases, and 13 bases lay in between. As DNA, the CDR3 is TGTGCCAGCAGCCCACTCGGACTCCTGAACACTGAAGCTTTCTTT. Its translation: CASSPLGLLNTEAFF.

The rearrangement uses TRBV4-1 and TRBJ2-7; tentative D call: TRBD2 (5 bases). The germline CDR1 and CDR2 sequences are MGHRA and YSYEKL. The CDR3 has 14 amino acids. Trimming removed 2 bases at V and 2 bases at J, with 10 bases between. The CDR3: CASSQPGIPYEQYF. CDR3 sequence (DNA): TGCGCCAGCAGCCAACCCGGGATACCCTACGAGCAGTACTTC.

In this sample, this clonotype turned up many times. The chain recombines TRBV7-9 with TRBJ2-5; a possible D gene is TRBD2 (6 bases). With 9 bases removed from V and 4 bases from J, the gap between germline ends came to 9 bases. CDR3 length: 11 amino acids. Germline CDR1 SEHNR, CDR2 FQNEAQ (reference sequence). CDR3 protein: CASSGGETQYF. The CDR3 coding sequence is TGTGCCAGTAGCGGTGGAGAGACCCAGTACTTC.

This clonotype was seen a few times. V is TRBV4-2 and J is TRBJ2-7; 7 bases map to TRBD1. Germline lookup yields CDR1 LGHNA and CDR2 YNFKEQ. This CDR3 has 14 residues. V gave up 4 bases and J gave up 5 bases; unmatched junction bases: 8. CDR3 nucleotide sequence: TGTGCCAGCAGCCCAAGACAGGGTCTCGACGAGCAGTACTTC. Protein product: CASSPRQGLDEQYF.

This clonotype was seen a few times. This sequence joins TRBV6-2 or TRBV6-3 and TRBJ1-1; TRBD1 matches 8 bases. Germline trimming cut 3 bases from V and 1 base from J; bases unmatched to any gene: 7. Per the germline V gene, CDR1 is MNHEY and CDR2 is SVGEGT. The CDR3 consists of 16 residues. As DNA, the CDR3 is TGTGCCAGCAGTTATATCCCCGGGACAGGGAACACTGAAGCTTTCTTT. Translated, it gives CASSYIPGTGNTEAFF.

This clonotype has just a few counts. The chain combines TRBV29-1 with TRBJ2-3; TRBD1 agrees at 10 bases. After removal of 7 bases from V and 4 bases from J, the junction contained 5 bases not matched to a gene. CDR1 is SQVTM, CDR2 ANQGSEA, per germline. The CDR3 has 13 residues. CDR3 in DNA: TGCAGCGGGGGACAGGGGCTAGCAGATACGCAGTATTTT. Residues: CSGGQGLADTQYF.

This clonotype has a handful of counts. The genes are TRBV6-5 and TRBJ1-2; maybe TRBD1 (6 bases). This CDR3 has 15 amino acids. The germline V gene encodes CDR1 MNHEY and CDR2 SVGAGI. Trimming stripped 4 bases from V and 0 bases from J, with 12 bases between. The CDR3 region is CASSSRDRPNYGYTF. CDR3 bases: TGTGCCAGCAGTTCCCGTGACAGGCCTAACTATGGCTACACCTTC.

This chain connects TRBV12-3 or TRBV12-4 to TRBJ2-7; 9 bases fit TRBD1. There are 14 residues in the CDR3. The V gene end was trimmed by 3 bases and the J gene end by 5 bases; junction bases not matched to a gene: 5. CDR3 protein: CASSFGQGIDEQYF. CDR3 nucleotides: TGTGCCAGCAGTTTTGGACAGGGGATCGACGAGCAGTACTTC.